The 5 T cell receptor beta chains listed next were all sequenced from one sample in a study of blood T cell repertoires in COVID-19. TCRdb's table, derived via immunoSEQ multiplex PCR, lists solely in-frame clones and lacks some. The sample gives 260,000 or so clones, around 90% of which show up once; 2.6% is in the top ten. The sample taken for sequencing was PBMCs or T cells enriched from blood (not recorded which). The receptor source for this set is a woman aged 25-40 years with acute COVID-19.

The V call is TRBV4-1, the J call TRBJ2-4; D gene ambiguous. The germline V gene encodes CDR1 MGHRA and CDR2 YSYEKL. The CDR3 is 12 amino acids. The V end was cut by 0 bases, the J end by 8 bases, with 5 bases between. The CDR3, as DNA: TGCGCCAGCAGCCAAGAACGGGACATTCAGTACTTC. Translation: CASSQERDIQYF.

The chain carries TRBV3-1 (or the pseudogene TRBV3-2) and TRBJ1-2; 9 bases fit TRBD1. The junction had 9 bases not matched to a gene; V was cut back by 5 bases and J by 8 bases. Looked up from germline, CDR1 is LGHDT and CDR2 is YNNKEL (reference sequence). This CDR3 spans 14 amino acids. In nucleotides, the CDR3 is TGTGCCAGCAGCGCCCGGGACAGGGACCACGGCTACACCTTC. This codes for CASSARDRDHGYTF.

The J gene is TRBJ1-2, the V gene TRBV7-9; D is undetermined. There are 15 residues in the CDR3. V lost 4 bases and J 2 bases, leaving 14 bases between the germline ends. In germline, CDR1 is SEHNR, CDR2 FQNEAQ (reference sequence). CDR3 in amino acids: CASSSHPGVNYGYTF. CDR3 DNA sequence: TGTGCCAGCAGCTCCCACCCCGGGGTAAACTATGGCTACACCTTC.

V is TRBV28 and J is TRBJ2-1, with TRBD2 matching 9 bases. There are 12 residues in the CDR3. V trimming: 8 bases; J trimming: 6 bases; junction bases outside the gene matches: 2. Per germline, CDR1 MDHEN and CDR2 SYDVKM. The CDR3 DNA reads as TGTGCCAGCCTAGCGGGGACCAATGAGCAGTTCTTC. This sequence encodes CASLAGTNEQFF.

The chain has TRBV6-5 and TRBJ2-6, with TRBD1 matching 7 bases. Trimming took 5 bases from V and 2 from J; bases not matched to a gene: 3. Germline V gene sequence: CDR1 MNHEY, CDR2 SVGAGI. The CDR3 runs 15 residues. The CDR3 here is CASSLQGTGANVLTF. In DNA, the CDR3 is TGTGCCAGCAGTCTACAGGGGACTGGGGCCAACGTCCTGACTTTC.